A single sample is the source of the 29 T cell receptor beta chains below, sequenced in a study of Ad26.COV2.S vaccination and SARS-CoV-2 variants (dated by TCRdb to 2020 to 2022). What the time point label conveys for this sample: individuals recovered from natural SARS-CoV-2 infection. Receptors were amplified or captured by the immunoSEQ multiplex PCR assay. TCRdb took over this immuneACCESS table, retaining in-frame rearrangements with V and J assigned. Such tables are incomplete; in checked studies, under half of the missing clones stem from an unresolved V gene, and the remainder is unexplained. A total of about 350,000 clones appear in this sample, 92% of them only once. The ten largest clonotypes hold about 3.9% of the sample. This specimen consisted of peripheral blood, obtained after recovery from COVID-19. These receptors all stem from a human donor who had recovered from COVID-19.

CDR3 bases: TGTGCCAGTAGTCCACCTCCCGGGCGGAGCACAGATACGCAGTATTTT. This gives the protein CASSPPPGRSTDTQYF. This chain connects TRBV19 to TRBJ2-3; D remains unclear. The CDR3 consists of 16 residues. CDR1 LNHDA and CDR2 SQIVND come from the germline V gene (reference sequence). With 5 bases removed from V and 0 bases from J, the gap between germline ends came to 15 bases.

The chain recombines TRBV13 with TRBJ2-7, with 11 bases fitting TRBD2. Germline lookup yields CDR1 PRHDT and CDR2 FYEKMQ (reference sequence). V was pared by 2 bases and J by 3 bases, with 3 bases of the junction left unmatched. This CDR3 has 15 amino acids. CDR3 region: CASSLRLAGGYEQYF. The CDR3 DNA follows: TGTGCCAGCAGCTTACGGCTAGCGGGGGGCTACGAGCAGTACTTC.

As to this clone: This same CDR3 is encoded by further DNA sequences in the sample. V usage is TRBV18 and J usage is TRBJ1-1; D not certain. Germline V gene data show CDR1 as KGHSH and CDR2 as LQKENI. V gave up 1 base and J gave up 1 base, with 4 bases separating them. The CDR3 length is 13 residues. The CDR3 DNA sequence: TGTGCCAGCTCACCACAGGAGAACACTGAAGCTTTCTTT. It is translated as CASSPQENTEAFF.

The rearrangement joins TRBV5-1 to TRBJ2-7; maybe TRBD1 (6 bases). This CDR3 comprises 15 residues. V lost 5 bases, J lost 0 bases, and 15 bases lay in between. Germline loops: CDR1 SGHRS, CDR2 YFSETQ. CDR3 DNA: TGCGCCAGCAGACAAGACAGGCAACTCTCCTACGAGCAGTACTTC. Translation: CASRQDRQLSYEQYF.

The chain combines TRBV11-2 with TRBJ1-3; D may be TRBD1 (5 bases). CDR1 is SGHAT and CDR2 is FQNNGV in the germline V gene. The CDR3 extends over 16 amino acids. Trimming took 1 base from V and 0 from J, leaving 10 bases between them. In DNA, the CDR3 is TGTGCCAGCAGCTTAGTAAGGGGTAGCTCTGGAAACACCATATATTTT. It translates to CASSLVRGSSGNTIYF.

The rearrangement links TRBV19 to TRBJ2-7; 8 nucleotides agree with TRBD2. The CDR3 loop spans 15 amino acids. Germline V gene sequence: CDR1 LNHDA, CDR2 SQIVND (reference sequence). V dropped 1 base and J dropped 1; count of bases not matched to a gene: 3. The CDR3 DNA follows: TGTGCCAGTAGTATAGTGGGCGGGGGGTCCTACGAGCAGTACTTC. Amino acid sequence: CASSIVGGGSYEQYF. Complete variable domain (other parts from reference TRBV19 and TRBJ2-7): DGGITQSPKYLFRKEGQNVTLSCEQNLNHDAMYWYRQDPGQGLRLIYYSQIVNDFQKGDIAEGYSVSREKKESFPLTVTSAQKNPTAFYLCASSIVGGGSYEQYFGPGTRLTVT.

The chain is built from TRBV4-3 and TRBJ2-5, with 7 bases lining up with TRBD1. The germline V gene encodes CDR1 LGHNA and CDR2 YSLEER. The CDR3 runs 15 residues. V trimming: 0 bases; J trimming: 3 bases; junction bases outside the gene matches: 4. The chain's CDR3 is CASSQDWDSEETQYF. The CDR3 DNA follows: TGCGCCAGCAGCCAAGACTGGGACAGCGAAGAGACCCAGTACTTC.

This chain connects TRBV11-2 to TRBJ1-1; D might be TRBD1 (5 bases). The CDR3 has 13 residues. Germline V lookup: CDR1 SGHAT, CDR2 FQNNGV. V was cut by 5 bases and J by 4 bases, with 11 bases left in between. In DNA, the CDR3 is TGTGCCAGCAGCCCGCGGGGGGGCACTGAAGCTTTCTTT. Translation gives CASSPRGGTEAFF.

V and J are TRBV5-5 and TRBJ1-5; 12 bases map to TRBD1. CDR1 SGHKS and CDR2 YYEKEE come from the germline V gene (reference sequence). CDR3 size: 17 residues. V was clipped by 3 bases and J by 5 bases; unmatched bases: 9. In DNA, the CDR3 is TGTGCCAGCAGCTCTGCAGCGGGGACAGGGGGCCATCAGCCCCAGCATTTT. Amino acids: CASSSAAGTGGHQPQHF. The full variable domain, its missing parts supplied by reference TRBV5-5 and TRBJ1-5, is DAGVTQSPTHLIKTRGQQVTLRCSPISGHKSVSWYQQVLGQGPQFIFQYYEKEERGRGNFPDRFSARQFPNYSSELNVNALLLGDSALYLCASSSAAGTGGHQPQHFGDGTRLSIL.

The genes are TRBV7-9 and TRBJ1-2; 9 bases align to TRBD1. J lost 6 bases, V lost 5 bases, and 7 bases had no gene match. The CDR3 spans 14 residues. Germline V gives CDR1 SEHNR, CDR2 FQNEAQ (reference sequence). Written as DNA, the CDR3 is TGTGCCAGCAGCACAGGACAGGGGATCGATGGCTACACCTTC. As protein: CASSTGQGIDGYTF.

This chain uses TRBV6-2 or TRBV6-3 with TRBJ1-1; D not resolved. The V gene's germline CDR1 is MNHEY and CDR2 SVGEGT. V was clipped by 4 bases and J by 0 bases, with 15 bases between them. The CDR3 has 16 amino acids. CDR3 coding DNA: TGTGCCAGCAGTTCAAAATCCAGATATGTGAACACTGAAGCTTTCTTT. The encoded protein is CASSSKSRYVNTEAFF.

This clone has only one observation. Here the CDR3 DNA reads TGTGCCATCAGTGTCTTTGGCAGCTCAACCCGGAACACTGAAGCTTTCTTT. As protein: CAISVFGSSTRNTEAFF. The chain joins TRBV10-3 to TRBJ1-1; no clear D. V lost 4 bases, J lost 1 base, and 19 bases lay in between. In germline, CDR1 is ENHRY, CDR2 SYGVKD. CDR3 length: 17 amino acids.

The genes are TRBV6-5 and TRBJ2-7; 9 nucleotides match TRBD1. With V trimmed by 4 bases and J by 6 bases, 7 bases remained unmatched. The germline gives CDR1 MNHEY, CDR2 SVGAGI. CDR3 length: 14 amino acids. CDR3 nucleotides: TGTGCCAGCAGTTCCGGGACAGGGCTTCTCGAGCAGTACTTC. Its translation is CASSSGTGLLEQYF.

The V gene is TRBV9, the J gene TRBJ1-1; D not certain. The CDR3 is made up of 16 amino acids. Trimming pared 0 bases from V and 1 base from J, leaving 13 bases between. The germline V gene has CDR1 SGDLS and CDR2 YYNGEE. Here the CDR3 reads CASSVGGGFGNTEAFF. CDR3 coding DNA: TGTGCCAGCAGCGTAGGAGGAGGGTTTGGGAACACTGAAGCTTTCTTT.

The chain couples TRBV18 to TRBJ2-5; D remains ambiguous. Germline CDR1 and CDR2: KGHSH and LQKENI. CDR3 length: 13 amino acids. V gave up 5 bases and J gave up 0 bases, with 7 bases separating them. The CDR3 loop is CASSTWYQETQYF. The CDR3 nucleotides read TGTGCCAGCTCAACCTGGTACCAAGAGACCCAGTACTTC.

J is TRBJ1-2 and V is TRBV5-4; perhaps TRBD1 as D (6 bases). CDR3 length: 13 residues. V lost 4 bases to trimming and J lost 4 bases, with 11 bases between them. Germline loops: CDR1 SGHNT, CDR2 YYREEE (reference sequence). CDR3 nucleotide sequence: TGTGCCAGCAGCCCAACAGGGCCCTATGGCTACACCTTC. Its protein is CASSPTGPYGYTF. Together with reference TRBV5-4 and TRBJ1-2, the CDR3 gives the full variable domain: ETGVTQSPTHLIKTRGQQVTLRCSSQSGHNTVSWYQQALGQGPQFIFQYYREEENGRGNFPPRFSGLQFPNYSSELNVNALELDDSALYLCASSPTGPYGYTFGSGTRLTVV.

The chain is built from TRBV4-3 and TRBJ2-7; D possibly matches TRBD1 or TRBD2 (5 bases each). The V end lost 0 bases, the J end lost 4 bases, and 16 bases lay between the germline ends. CDR1 and CDR2 (germline): LGHNA, YSLEER. CDR3 size: 16 residues. Written as DNA, the CDR3 is TGCGCCAGCAGCCAAGATCGTTGGGGGAAACCGTACGAGCAGTACTTC. As protein: CASSQDRWGKPYEQYF.

This chain links TRBV5-1 with TRBJ1-1; 7 positions agree with TRBD1. The length of the CDR3 is 16 residues. The ends lost 1 base at V and 0 bases at J; junction bases unmatched: 6. Germline V gene data show CDR1 as SGHRS and CDR2 as YFSETQ. The CDR3 nucleotides read TGCGCCAGCAGCTTGTGGGACAGATTGATGAACACTGAAGCTTTCTTT. Residues: CASSLWDRLMNTEAFF.

This clone was detected a few times. J is TRBJ2-5 and V is TRBV27; 12 bases are a match to TRBD2. Germline V gives CDR1 MNHEY, CDR2 SMNVEV (reference sequence). After removal of 5 bases from V and 3 bases from J, the junction contained 13 bases not matched to a gene. The CDR3 has 18 residues. The CDR3 here is CASSPLTGLAGPKETQYF. In DNA form, the CDR3 reads TGTGCCAGCAGTCCTCTGACTGGACTAGCGGGACCTAAAGAGACCCAGTACTTC.

This clone was detected once. This rearrangement joins TRBV18 to TRBJ2-1; D may be TRBD1 (6 bases). The CDR3 has 17 residues. Germline V CDR1 and CDR2: KGHSH, LQKENI. V lost 5 bases to trimming and J lost 3 bases, with 20 bases between them. This chain's CDR3 is CASSTSLLGAFYNEQFF. The CDR3 DNA reads as TGTGCCAGCTCAACTTCACTCCTGGGGGCGTTCTACAATGAGCAGTTCTTC.

This clone is a singleton in its sample. The chain couples TRBV18 to TRBJ2-3; TRBD2 aligns across 14 bases. V lost 2 bases and J lost 1; bases outside the gene matches: 2. Looked up from germline, CDR1 is KGHSH and CDR2 is LQKENI. CDR3 size: 17 residues. CDR3 sequence (DNA): TGTGCCAGCTCACCATTGGGACTAGCGGGGGGCACAGATACGCAGTATTTT. Amino acids: CASSPLGLAGGTDTQYF.

The genes are TRBV10-2 and TRBJ1-4, with a weak D call TRBD1 (5 bases). The CDR3 has 16 amino acids. Germline-derived CDR1 and CDR2 are WSHSY and SAAADI. Trimming took off 2 bases at V and 5 bases at J, with 15 bases between the two ends. The CDR3 loop reads CASSEVWGQENEKLFF. The CDR3, as DNA: TGCGCCAGCAGTGAGGTTTGGGGCCAGGAGAATGAAAAACTGTTTTTT.

The genes are TRBV15 and TRBJ1-4; D uncertain. This CDR3 is 14 amino acids long. Looked up from germline, CDR1 is LNHNV and CDR2 is YYDKDF (reference sequence). V was pared by 0 bases and J by 3 bases, with 5 bases between. The CDR3 DNA reads as TGTGCCACCAGCAGAGAGTCAGCTAATGAAAAACTGTTTTTT. Its protein is CATSRESANEKLFF.

The chain is built from TRBV5-1 and TRBJ1-2, with TRBD1 as a possible D gene (5 bases). This CDR3 has 16 amino acids. Trimming shortened V by 1 base and J by 7 bases, and 20 bases separated the two germline ends. Germline CDR1 SGHRS, CDR2 YFSETQ. Written as DNA, the CDR3 is TGCGCCAGCAGCTTGCCCCTGGAGGGGAGGAGGGGTGGCTACACCTTC. This gives the protein CASSLPLEGRRGGYTF.

This chain uses TRBV11-3 with TRBJ2-1; a possible D gene is TRBD2 (6 bases). Germline CDR1 reads SGHNT; CDR2 reads YENEEA. V lost 5 bases, J lost 6 bases, and 14 bases lay in between. The length of the CDR3 is 14 residues. CDR3 sequence: CASSAWRGPNEQFF. In nucleotides, the CDR3 is TGTGCCAGCAGCGCCTGGAGGGGACCCAATGAGCAGTTCTTC.

A remark on this clone: The same CDR3 can be traced to other DNA sequences in this sample. V usage is TRBV19 and J usage is TRBJ1-1; D perhaps matches TRBD1 (6 bases). V lost 7 bases and J lost 2, with 14 bases in between. The CDR3 spans 14 residues. CDR1 and CDR2 from the germline V gene are LNHDA and SQIVND (reference sequence). CDR3 protein: CASTWGQFNTEAFF. In DNA, the CDR3 is TGTGCCAGTACCTGGGGGCAATTCAACACTGAAGCTTTCTTT. The complete variable domain, with remaining parts taken from reference TRBV19 and TRBJ1-1, reads DGGITQSPKYLFRKEGQNVTLSCEQNLNHDAMYWYRQDPGQGLRLIYYSQIVNDFQKGDIAEGYSVSREKKESFPLTVTSAQKNPTAFYLCASTWGQFNTEAFFGQGTRLTVV.

The gene calls are TRBV14 and TRBJ2-7; 9 positions agree with TRBD2. Germline V gives CDR1 SGHDN, CDR2 FVKESK. The CDR3 has 17 residues. V gave up 1 base and J gave up 1 base; unmatched junction bases: 8. The CDR3 reads CASSQAFSGGLSYEQYF. CDR3 nucleotides: TGTGCCAGCAGCCAAGCGTTTAGCGGGGGCCTTTCCTACGAGCAGTACTTC.

CDR3: CASSIAQGTLYGYTF. The CDR3 coding sequence is TGTGCCAGTAGTATAGCCCAGGGGACCCTCTATGGCTACACCTTC. The chain is built from TRBV19 and TRBJ1-2; TRBD1 might be the D (6 bases). CDR1 LNHDA and CDR2 SQIVND come from the germline V gene (reference sequence). Trimming took 1 base from V and 4 from J, leaving 13 bases between them. The CDR3 has 15 amino acids.

V and J are TRBV5-6 and TRBJ1-1; D perhaps matches TRBD1 (6 bases). This CDR3 comprises 14 residues. Germline CDR1 and CDR2: SGHDT and YYEEEE. V was trimmed by 0 bases and J by 5 bases, leaving 11 bases between them. CDR3 in DNA: TGTGCCAGCAGCTTGGACTCAAGGGGGACTGAAGCTTTCTTT. Amino acids: CASSLDSRGTEAFF.